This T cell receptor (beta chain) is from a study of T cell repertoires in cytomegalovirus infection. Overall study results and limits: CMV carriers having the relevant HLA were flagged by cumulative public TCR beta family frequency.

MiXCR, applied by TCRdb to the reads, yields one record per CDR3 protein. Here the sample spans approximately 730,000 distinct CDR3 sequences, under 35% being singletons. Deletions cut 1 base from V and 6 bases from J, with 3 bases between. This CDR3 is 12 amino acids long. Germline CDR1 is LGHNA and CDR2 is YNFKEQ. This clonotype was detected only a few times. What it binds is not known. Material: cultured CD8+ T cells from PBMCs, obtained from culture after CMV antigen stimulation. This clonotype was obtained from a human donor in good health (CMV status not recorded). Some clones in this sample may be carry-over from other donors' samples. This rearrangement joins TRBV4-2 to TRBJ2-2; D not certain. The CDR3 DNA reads TGTGCCAGCAGCCAAGCCCCCGGGGAGCTGTTTTTT. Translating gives CASSQAPGELFF.